This TCR beta chain came from a study of shared clonotypes between healthy human individuals. Broader study findings: Large sequencing depth failed to make sorted-subset sequencing complete, rarefaction showed. Genetic and exposure-history diversity was limited by the few donors. Some clonotypes were shared by all four sorted-subset donors, while others were not shared. The non-shared ones had lower generation probabilities than the shared ones.

Concerning this clone: The target antigen is unknown.

Germline V gives CDR1 MNHNS, CDR2 SASEGT. Trimming removed 5 bases from V and 8 bases from J, with 7 bases in between. The CDR3 spans 12 residues. Repertoires were generated with immunoSEQ multiplex PCR, while TCRdb's copy carries only in-frame clones and drops some. This repertoire shows some 2,000,000 clones, approximately 94% found once; its top ten account for roughly 0.13%. This chain uses TRBV6-1 with TRBJ1-6; no definite D call. Source material: naive CD4+ T cells sorted from blood. Regarding subset: CD45RA+ positively selected. The receptor comes from a man younger than 35 in good health. This CDR3 reads CASSFPDSPLHF. In DNA form, the CDR3 reads TGTGCCAGCAGTTTCCCAGATTCACCCCTCCACTTT.